What follows are 14 T cell receptor beta chains derived from one specimen sequenced in a study of OX40 agonist ivuxolimab in advanced cancers. This table comes from immunoSEQ multiplex PCR, and its TCRdb copy is limited to in-frame clones, with some not included. Of about 33,000 clones in the sample, around 74% are singletons; the top ten hold roughly an eighth. The sequencing here drew on CD4+ or CD8+ T cells sorted from blood, taken in a trial of the OX40 agonist ivuxolimab. All receptors come from an adult with an advanced solid tumor such as melanoma, head and neck, liver or kidney cancer.

The gene calls are TRBV7-2 and TRBJ1-5; D gene ambiguous. This CDR3 is 13 amino acids long. V shed 1 base and J shed 5 bases, with 6 bases lying between them. Germline values: CDR1 SGHTA, CDR2 FQGNSA. The CDR3: CASSLVGYQPQHF. The CDR3 nucleotides are TGTGCCAGCAGCTTAGTCGGTTATCAGCCCCAGCATTTT.

This clone showed up just once. This rearrangement joins TRBV6-1 to TRBJ1-2, with D possibly TRBD1 on 5 matching bases. This CDR3 has 14 amino acids. Trimming took 6 bases from V and 1 from J, leaving 12 bases between them. CDR1 MNHNS and CDR2 SASEGT come from the germline V gene. This CDR3 is CASSSRQLNYGYTF. DNA of the CDR3: TGTGCCAGCAGCTCTCGACAGCTTAACTATGGCTACACCTTC.

The V call is TRBV13, the J call TRBJ2-5, with 10 positions matching TRBD1. The CDR3 is 15 amino acids. The germline CDR1 and CDR2 sequences are PRHDT and FYEKMQ (reference sequence). After removal of 2 bases from V and 3 bases from J, the junction contained 3 bases not matched to a gene. DNA for the CDR3: TGTGCCAGCAGCTTATGGACAGGGGGTGAAGAGACCCAGTACTTC. Amino acids: CASSLWTGGEETQYF.

This chain connects TRBV6-4 to TRBJ1-6, with 11 positions matching TRBD1. Germline CDR1 and CDR2: MRHNA and SNTAGT. The CDR3 has 15 residues. V was clipped by 8 bases and J by 6 bases; unmatched bases: 6. The CDR3 here is CASARDRGTNSPLHF. CDR3 coding DNA: TGTGCCAGCGCCCGGGACAGGGGGACTAATTCACCCCTCCACTTT.

The chain employs TRBV20-1 and TRBJ2-3, with D possibly matching TRBD2 (5 bases). CDR3 size: 11 residues. Trimming shortened V by 3 bases and J by 7 bases, and 8 bases separated the two germline ends. Germline lookup yields CDR1 DFQATT and CDR2 SNEGSKA (reference sequence). CDR3 bases: TGCAGTGCTAGCCCGGGAAATACGCAGTATTTT. Its protein is CSASPGNTQYF.

The J gene is TRBJ1-5, the V gene TRBV11-2; perhaps TRBD1 as D (6 bases). The CDR3 is 16 amino acids. Between the trimmed V and J ends, which lost 3 bases and 2 bases, there was a span of 14 bases. The germline gives CDR1 SGHAT, CDR2 FQNNGV. CDR3 region: CASSFGRGAGNQPQHF. The CDR3 coding sequence is TGTGCCAGCAGCTTTGGTAGGGGGGCTGGCAATCAGCCCCAGCATTTT.

There are a few counts of this clone. J is TRBJ2-1 and V is TRBV9, with TRBD2 identical over 8 bases. Germline CDR1 reads SGDLS; CDR2 reads YYNGEE. V was pared by 0 bases and J by 4 bases, with 3 bases of the junction left unmatched. The CDR3 extends over 15 amino acids. The CDR3 is CASSVELADYNEQFF. The CDR3 DNA follows: TGTGCCAGCAGCGTAGAACTAGCGGATTACAATGAGCAGTTCTTC.

A single count supports this clone. The rearrangement uses TRBV2 and TRBJ1-4; no reliable D call. The CDR3 contains 13 residues. V was pared by 7 bases and J by 8 bases, with 14 bases between. CDR1 is SNHLY, CDR2 FYNNEI, per germline. Written as DNA, the CDR3 is TGTGCCAGCAAGGAAAAGGGAGGGGAAAAACTGTTTTTT. Protein: CASKEKGGEKLFF.

The chain joins TRBV5-6 to TRBJ1-1, with D hard to call. Trimming pared 1 base from V and 1 base from J, leaving 8 bases between. Germline V gene lookup returns CDR1 SGHDT and CDR2 YYEEEE. This CDR3 is built from 14 residues. The DNA of the CDR3 is TGTGCCAGCAGCTTGTACGGGAAGAACACTGAAGCTTTCTTT. It specifies CASSLYGKNTEAFF.

The V and J genes are TRBV27 and TRBJ1-1; TRBD1 agrees at 9 bases. Germline assignment: CDR1 MNHEY and CDR2 SMNVEV (reference sequence). This CDR3 is built from 14 residues. The V gene end was trimmed by 6 bases and the J gene end by 3 bases; junction bases not matched to a gene: 5. CDR3 coding DNA: TGTGCCAGCAGAACTCGGACAGGGGACACTGAAGCTTTCTTT. This codes for CASRTRTGDTEAFF.

The CDR3 DNA sequence: TGTGCCAGCAGCCGCCCGGGACACCTAAGCGAGCAGTACGTC. Amino acids: CASSRPGHLSEQYV. The V call is TRBV28, the J call TRBJ2-7, with D perhaps matching TRBD1 (6 bases). CDR1 is MDHEN and CDR2 is SYDVKM in the germline V gene. The CDR3 has 14 residues. V was pared by 6 bases and J by 6 bases, with 18 bases between.

The chain couples TRBV27 to TRBJ2-5, with TRBD1 matching over 7 bases. This CDR3 has 14 residues. The J segment lost 7 bases and the V segment lost 6 bases, leaving 11 bases of the junction unmatched. The germline V gene has CDR1 MNHEY and CDR2 SMNVEV (reference sequence). The CDR3 region is CASSAVRGRGTQYF. Here the CDR3 DNA reads TGTGCCAGCAGCGCAGTCAGGGGGAGAGGGACCCAGTACTTC.

This chain joins TRBV9 and TRBJ2-5; 7 bases match TRBD2. Germline CDR1 reads SGDLS; CDR2 reads YYNGEE. This CDR3 contains 15 residues. After removal of 0 bases from V and 4 bases from J, the junction contained 6 bases not matched to a gene. The CDR3 here is CASSVAPGLGETQYF. The CDR3 nucleotides are TGTGCCAGCAGCGTAGCTCCAGGACTAGGAGAGACCCAGTACTTC.

V usage is TRBV11-1 and J usage is TRBJ1-6; D gene unclear. Germline CDR1 reads SGHAT; CDR2 reads FQDESV (reference sequence). Trimming shortened V by 8 bases and J by 8 bases, and 13 bases separated the two germline ends. This CDR3 comprises 13 residues. The CDR3 spells CASGSIRDSPLHF. The CDR3 DNA reads TGTGCCAGCGGTTCCATAAGGGATTCACCCCTCCACTTT.